This T cell receptor (beta chain) was profiled in a study of vaccination and CD4 T cells after COVID-19. Study in general: The stimulus for the cells was overlapping spike peptides derived from SARS-CoV-2, HCoV-NL63, HCoV-OC43 and HCoV-229E.

This CDR3 is built from 14 residues. The V and J ends lost 5 bases and 0 bases respectively, with 14 bases between them. Germline-derived CDR1 and CDR2 are DFQATT and SNEGSKA (reference sequence). Study-level results: SARS-CoV-2-reactive clonotypes showed a nonsignificant median rise from roughly 21 to 40.

Stated treatment: approximately 11-day PBMC culture with coronavirus spike peptide pools or control peptides (ViraFEST assay). This clonotype was counted between two and nine times. Its antigen is not identified. The Oncomine TCR Beta short-read assay was applied to DNA of cultured CD4+ T cells. MiXCR, applied by TCRdb to the PCR reads, yields one record per CDR3 protein. The sample consists of about 12,000 distinct CDR3 sequences, 50% of them appearing once. The sample taken for sequencing was CD4+ T cells from blood, cultured in vitro. The origin of this receptor is a human donor who had recovered from COVID-19. This chain joins TRBV20-1 and TRBJ2-7; D possibly corresponds to TRBD2 (6 bases). The CDR3 DNA follows: TGCAGTGCTGCTGACGGGAGTATCTCCTACGAGCAGTACTTC. This gives the protein CSAADGSISYEQYF.